These 32 T cell receptor beta chains were all obtained from the same sample, sequenced in a study of PD-L1 blockade in urothelial cancer. The time point: pretreatment peripheral blood. Only in-frame clones appear in the TCRdb table, and some are missing; sequencing was by immunoSEQ multiplex PCR. The sample records 49,000 or so clones, about 86% being singletons. Here the sequenced sample was PBMCs, taken around atezolizumab (anti-PD-L1) treatment. Receptors originate from a man aged 60 to 69 with urothelial cancer.

The chain recombines TRBV7-2 with TRBJ2-2; tentatively, D is TRBD1 (5 bases). This CDR3 region has 16 residues. V was clipped by 2 bases and J by 1 base, with 11 bases between them. Germline V gene lookup returns CDR1 SGHTA and CDR2 FQGNSA. The CDR3 DNA follows: TGTGCCAGCAGCTTACTTGTCAGGGAGAACACCGGGGAGCTGTTTTTT. Translated: CASSLLVRENTGELFF.

The chain employs TRBV2 and TRBJ1-2; TRBD1 aligns across 7 bases. The CDR3 is made up of 12 amino acids. Germline CDR1 is SNHLY and CDR2 is FYNNEI. The trim removed 6 bases at V and 7 bases at J, leaving 5 bases unmatched. The CDR3 DNA follows: TGTGCCAGCAGAAGGGGGCAGGGTGGCTACACCTTC. Translating gives CASRRGQGGYTF.

The chain has TRBV12-5 and TRBJ2-1; 9 nucleotides line up with TRBD1. Germline V CDR1 and CDR2: LGHNT, FRNRAP. V lost 1 base and J lost 7; bases outside the gene matches: 11. The length of the CDR3 is 17 residues. CDR3 sequence (DNA): TGTGCTAGTGGTTTGGCCGCCGGGACAGGGATAGTGAATGAGCAGTTCTTC. It specifies CASGLAAGTGIVNEQFF.

J is TRBJ1-1 and V is TRBV16; TRBD1 matches at 8 bases. This CDR3 has 14 amino acids. Germline V gene lookup returns CDR1 KGHSY and CDR2 FQNENV. With V trimmed by 2 bases and J by 7 bases, 6 bases remained unmatched. The CDR3 loop is CASSQTGGIGEAFF. CDR3 DNA sequence: TGTGCCAGCAGCCAAACAGGGGGGATAGGTGAAGCTTTCTTT.

This clone was recorded only once. The rearrangement joins TRBV4-2 to TRBJ2-1, with 9 bases aligning to TRBD2. V shed 0 bases, J shed 4 bases, and the junction held 4 bases outside the gene matches. The V gene's germline CDR1 is LGHNA and CDR2 YNFKEQ. This CDR3 comprises 16 residues. The CDR3: CASSQDLSGSYNEQFF. The CDR3 DNA follows: TGTGCCAGCAGCCAAGATCTTAGCGGGAGTTACAATGAGCAGTTCTTC.

V and J are TRBV2 and TRBJ2-3; 7 bases agree with TRBD2. The J segment lost 1 base and the V segment lost 3 bases, leaving 7 bases of the junction unmatched. Germline V lookup: CDR1 SNHLY, CDR2 FYNNEI. The CDR3 has 16 residues. This CDR3 reads CASSDLRLAGTDTQYF. CDR3 nucleotide sequence: TGTGCCAGCAGTGATCTTAGGCTAGCGGGCACAGATACGCAGTATTTT.

The chain links TRBV30 to TRBJ1-4, with 9 bases fitting TRBD1. The V gene end was trimmed by 2 bases and the J gene end by 6 bases; junction bases not matched to a gene: 7. This CDR3 region has 15 residues. Germline V CDR1 and CDR2: GTSNPN, SVGIG (reference sequence). CDR3: CAWSPGQGWDEKLFF. The CDR3 coding sequence is TGTGCCTGGAGTCCGGGACAGGGTTGGGATGAAAAACTGTTTTTT.

The chain uses TRBV6-6 and TRBJ2-1; 9 bases agree with TRBD1. Trimming took 2 bases from V and 10 from J; bases not matched to a gene: 6. Germline loops: CDR1 MNHNY, CDR2 SVGAGI (reference sequence). The CDR3 has 14 amino acids. The CDR3 bases are TGTGCCAGCAGTTACACCGGGACAGGGCGAGAGCAGTTCTTC. Its translation is CASSYTGTGREQFF.

The genes are TRBV19 and TRBJ2-1, with 8 bases identical to TRBD2. The J segment lost 1 base and the V segment lost 3 bases, leaving 8 bases of the junction unmatched. CDR3 length: 17 residues. Germline CDR1 is LNHDA and CDR2 is SQIVND (reference sequence). The CDR3 DNA reads TGTGCCAGTAGTATGAGTCATAAGCGGGGGTCCTACAATGAGCAGTTCTTC. It yields the protein CASSMSHKRGSYNEQFF.

The genes are TRBV12-5 and TRBJ2-5; the D gene is possibly TRBD1 (5 bases). The germline CDR1 and CDR2 sequences are LGHNT and FRNRAP. This CDR3 has 14 amino acids. V was cut by 1 base and J by 3 bases, with 9 bases left in between. The CDR3 region has the DNA TGTGCTAGTGGTTTGGGGGGCAGGGAAGAGACCCAGTACTTC. Translated: CASGLGGREETQYF. Full variable domain (outside the CDR3, taken from reference TRBV12-5 and TRBJ2-5): DARVTQTPRHKVTEMGQEVTMRCQPILGHNTVFWYRQTMMQGLELLAYFRNRAPLDDSGMPKDRFSAEMPDATLATLKIQPSEPRDSAVYFCASGLGGREETQYFGPGTRLLVL.

This chain connects TRBV7-9 to TRBJ2-7, with TRBD1 identical over 8 bases. Germline V lookup: CDR1 SEHNR, CDR2 FQNEAQ (reference sequence). The CDR3 length is 14 residues. V lost 4 bases and J lost 6; bases outside the gene matches: 8. The CDR3 sequence: CASSSDRDAGEQYF. The CDR3 bases are TGTGCCAGCAGCTCGGACAGGGACGCAGGCGAGCAGTACTTC.

V is TRBV9 and J is TRBJ2-5; 9 bases match TRBD1. V gave up 4 bases and J gave up 2 bases; unmatched junction bases: 9. Germline loops: CDR1 SGDLS, CDR2 YYNGEE. This CDR3 contains 16 residues. Written as DNA, the CDR3 is TGTGCCAGCAGCACCGGGACAGGGAGTTTGCAAGAGACCCAGTACTTC. Amino acid sequence: CASSTGTGSLQETQYF.

The chain recombines TRBV7-9 with TRBJ2-2; 9 bases align to TRBD2. This CDR3 has 16 amino acids. The V segment lost 3 bases and the J segment 6 bases; nucleotides outside the gene matches: 8. The germline CDR1 and CDR2 sequences are SEHNR and FQNEAQ (reference sequence). The CDR3 sequence is CASSLAPGTSSGELFF. The CDR3 nucleotides read TGTGCCAGCAGCTTGGCTCCCGGGACTAGCTCCGGGGAGCTGTTTTTT. Full variable domain (remainder filled in from reference TRBV7-9 and TRBJ2-2): DTGVSQNPRHKITKRGQNVTFRCDPISEHNRLYWYRQTLGQGPEFLTYFQNEAQLEKSRLLSDRFSAERPKGSFSTLEIQRTEQGDSAMYLCASSLAPGTSSGELFFGEGSRLTVL.

The chain carries TRBV29-1 and TRBJ2-1, with 8 bases matching TRBD2. The V segment lost 5 bases and the J segment 3 bases; nucleotides outside the gene matches: 6. This CDR3 is 14 amino acids long. The germline CDR1 and CDR2 sequences are SQVTM and ANQGSEA. The CDR3 sequence: CSVPGGNFYNEQFF. DNA for the CDR3: TGCAGCGTTCCGGGGGGGAATTTCTACAATGAGCAGTTCTTC.

V gene TRBV6-6 combines with J gene TRBJ1-4; 7 bases map to TRBD1. Trimming cost V 4 bases and J 4 bases; bases outside gene matches: 3. The CDR3 loop spans 14 amino acids. The germline V gene encodes CDR1 MNHNY and CDR2 SVGAGI (reference sequence). The CDR3 is CASSWNRGNEKLFF. CDR3 sequence (DNA): TGTGCCAGCAGTTGGAACAGGGGTAATGAAAAACTGTTTTTT.

The genes are TRBV7-9 and TRBJ1-4; possible D gene TRBD1, 6 bases. Looked up from germline, CDR1 is SEHNR and CDR2 is FQNEAQ (reference sequence). The ends were cut back, 5 bases at V and 5 bases at J, with 18 bases in the middle. The CDR3 has 16 residues. Here the CDR3 DNA reads TGTGCCAGCAGCCATCCACCTGGCAGGGGAAATGAAAAACTGTTTTTT. This translates into CASSHPPGRGNEKLFF.

CDR3 bases: TGTGCCAGCACCCCCTTGCCCTTTGGAGGAGATACGCAGTATTTT. Translation gives CASTPLPFGGDTQYF. V gene TRBV5-5 combines with J gene TRBJ2-3; tentatively, D is TRBD2 (5 bases). The length of the CDR3 is 15 residues. Per the germline V gene, CDR1 is SGHKS and CDR2 is YYEKEE (reference sequence). Trimming cost V 6 bases and J 5 bases, with 19 bases left between them.

The chain links TRBV4-3 to TRBJ1-1, with 8 bases matching TRBD1. Germline loops: CDR1 LGHNA, CDR2 YSLEER. The CDR3 extends over 15 amino acids. J lost 2 bases, V lost 3 bases, and 5 bases had no gene match. The CDR3 nucleotides read TGCGCCAGCAGCCATAAAACAGGGGGTAACACTGAAGCTTTCTTT. It is translated as CASSHKTGGNTEAFF.

This clone has a single count. J is TRBJ1-4 and V is TRBV30; no definite D call. Germline V CDR1 and CDR2: GTSNPN, SVGIG (reference sequence). V lost 4 bases to trimming and J lost 7 bases, with 13 bases between them. The CDR3 covers 13 residues. The CDR3 sequence is CAWKPGAGEKLFF. The CDR3 DNA reads as TGTGCCTGGAAACCCGGTGCGGGTGAAAAACTGTTTTTT.

This clone was detected a few times. The chain couples TRBV5-1 to TRBJ2-3; 12 positions match TRBD2. Unmatched junction bases numbered 12, after V lost 5 bases and J lost 5 bases. CDR1 is SGHRS and CDR2 is YFSETQ in the germline V gene. The CDR3 runs 17 residues. As DNA, the CDR3 is TGCGCCAGCAGGAATTTGGCTAGCGGGGGGGCAATAGATACGCAGTATTTT. Translated: CASRNLASGGAIDTQYF. The full variable domain, completed using reference TRBV5-1 and TRBJ2-3, is KAGVTQTPRYLIKTRGQQVTLSCSPISGHRSVSWYQQTPGQGLQFLFEYFSETQRNKGNFPGRFSGRQFSNSRSEMNVSTLELGDSALYLCASRNLASGGAIDTQYFGPGTRLTVL.

The chain is built from TRBV28 and TRBJ1-1, with 10 bases aligning to TRBD1. The junction had 4 bases not matched to a gene; V was cut back by 2 bases and J by 7 bases. Germline CDR1 and CDR2: MDHEN and SYDVKM. CDR3 size: 14 residues. CDR3 sequence: CASSLMGQGLEAFF. CDR3 nucleotides: TGTGCCAGCAGTTTAATGGGACAGGGGCTTGAAGCTTTCTTT.

This chain links TRBV5-1 with TRBJ2-5; 7 nucleotides line up with TRBD2. This CDR3 is built from 15 residues. J lost 4 bases, V lost 4 bases, and 10 bases had no gene match. CDR1 is SGHRS, CDR2 YFSETQ, per germline. CDR3 protein: CASSPGLGNRETQYF. As DNA, the CDR3 is TGCGCCAGCAGCCCCGGACTAGGGAATCGAGAGACCCAGTACTTC.

CDR3 sequence reads: CASSLAGVSYNEQFF. The CDR3 DNA follows: TGCGCCAGCAGCTTGGCCGGGGTCTCCTACAATGAGCAGTTCTTC. The chain carries TRBV5-1 and TRBJ2-1, with D maybe TRBD2 (5 bases). Trimming shortened V by 0 bases and J by 0 bases, and 7 bases separated the two germline ends. The CDR3 runs 15 residues. CDR1 SGHRS and CDR2 YFSETQ come from the germline V gene.

The chain is built from TRBV6-5 and TRBJ1-2; TRBD1 matches at 10 bases. The V segment lost 5 bases and the J segment 5 bases; nucleotides outside the gene matches: 8. Germline lookup yields CDR1 MNHEY and CDR2 SVGAGI. The CDR3 length is 15 residues. The CDR3 coding sequence is TGTGCCAGCAGTCTCTCCGGGACAGGGGCTTATGGCTACACCTTC. Residues: CASSLSGTGAYGYTF.

This clone was detected only a few times. The chain has TRBV30 and TRBJ1-1; D is perhaps TRBD1 (6 bases). V gave up 3 bases and J gave up 5 bases, with 10 bases separating them. This CDR3 is built from 12 residues. The germline CDR1 and CDR2 sequences are GTSNPN and SVGIG (reference sequence). The CDR3 sequence: CAWRGGRTEAFF. The CDR3 bases are TGTGCCTGGAGGGGGGGGCGGACTGAAGCTTTCTTT. The variable domain in full, completed from reference TRBV30 and TRBJ1-1, reads SQTIHQWPATLVQPVGSPLSLECTVEGTSNPNLYWYRQAAGRGLQLLFYSVGIGQISSEVPQNLSASRPQDRQFILSSKKLLLSDSGFYLCAWRGGRTEAFFGQGTRLTVV.

The V call is TRBV18, the J call TRBJ2-2; maybe TRBD2 (6 bases). Germline CDR1 KGHSH, CDR2 LQKENI. The CDR3 totals 15 residues. The V and J ends lost 3 bases and 5 bases respectively, with 13 bases between them. Here the CDR3 reads CASSPARAGTGELFF. CDR3 in DNA: TGTGCCAGCTCACCCGCCCGGGCGGGGACCGGGGAGCTGTTTTTT.

J is TRBJ1-6 and V is TRBV25-1; a weak D match, TRBD1 (5 bases). Trimming left V 3 bases short and J 3 bases short, with 12 bases between. Germline V lookup: CDR1 MGHDK, CDR2 SYGVNS. CDR3 length: 16 amino acids. CDR3 sequence reads: CASSEVGEVYNSPLHF. The CDR3 nucleotides read TGTGCCAGCAGTGAGGTAGGGGAAGTCTATAATTCACCCCTCCACTTT. The full variable domain, with the rest looked up from reference TRBV25-1 and TRBJ1-6, is EADIYQTPRYLVIGTGKKITLECSQTMGHDKMYWYQQDPGMELHLIHYSYGVNSTEKGDLSSESTVSRIRTEHFPLTLESARPSHTSQYLCASSEVGEVYNSPLHFGNGTRLTVT.

This chain links TRBV15 with TRBJ1-5, with D unclear. The CDR3 runs to 14 residues. V was shortened by 7 bases and J by 5 bases, with 15 bases between the two germline ends. Germline V CDR1 and CDR2: LNHNV, YYDKDF (reference sequence). The CDR3, as DNA: TGTGCCACCAAAACCAGGATGCAGGATCAGCCCCAGCATTTT. Amino acid sequence: CATKTRMQDQPQHF.

The J gene is TRBJ2-4, the V gene TRBV28; the D gene is possibly TRBD1 (6 bases). Germline values: CDR1 MDHEN, CDR2 SYDVKM. V dropped 2 bases and J dropped 1 base, with 6 bases sitting between them. This CDR3 has 14 residues. The CDR3 sequence: CASSLGGAKNIQYF. The CDR3 DNA is TGTGCCAGCAGTTTAGGGGGCGCCAAAAACATTCAGTACTTC.

The gene calls are TRBV7-8 and TRBJ1-3, with D uncertain. CDR3 length: 15 residues. The V gene lost 2 bases and the J gene lost 0 bases, with 8 bases spanning the gap. Germline loops: CDR1 SGHVS, CDR2 FQNEAQ. This CDR3 is CASSLSDASGNTIYF. As DNA, the CDR3 is TGTGCCAGCAGCTTAAGCGACGCCTCTGGAAACACCATATATTTT.

Worth noting for this clone: Other DNA sequences in this specimen translate into the identical CDR3. The rearrangement links TRBV7-2 to TRBJ1-2; possible D gene TRBD1, 5 bases. This CDR3 contains 15 residues. V was trimmed by 5 bases and J by 1 base, leaving 14 bases between them. From germline, CDR1 is SGHTA and CDR2 FQGNSA. The CDR3 nucleotides are TGTGCCAGCAGCCTACCTGGGGGGATTAACTATGGCTACACCTTC. It specifies CASSLPGGINYGYTF.

V is TRBV4-2 and J is TRBJ1-2; possible D gene TRBD1, 5 bases. Germline lookup yields CDR1 LGHNA and CDR2 YNFKEQ. This CDR3 is built from 16 residues. With 0 bases removed from V and 4 bases from J, the gap between germline ends came to 15 bases. CDR3 loop: CASSQEGAGIPYGYTF. In nucleotides, the CDR3 is TGTGCCAGCAGCCAAGAAGGGGCAGGGATCCCCTATGGCTACACCTTC.